The rows below give T cell receptor beta chains drawn from one sample of a study of blood T cell repertoires in COVID-19. Libraries were prepared by immunoSEQ multiplex PCR; TCRdb keeps only in-frame clonotypes and omits some of them. The table records fewer than 350,000 clones, approximately 91% of them present only once. The sequencing input was PBMCs or T cells enriched from blood (not recorded which). These TCRs come from a woman between 40 and 50 years old with acute COVID-19. Each CDR3 is given with its conserved first and last residue. The D gene is left open where the match is weak. Some rows mark clone size as missing; the rest say once, few, many or name a class of expanded clone.

CASSSPDTGGDTQYF TGTGCCAGCAGCTCCCCCGACACGGGGGGAGATACGCAGTATTTT NA TRBV7-9 TRBD2 TRBJ2-3
CASSFRQGVIQYF TGTGCCAGCAGCTTCCGACAGGGAGTCATTCAGTACTTC NA TRBV11-2 TRBD1 TRBJ2-4
CASRAGKTGELFF TGTGCCAGCAGGGCAGGGAAGACCGGGGAGCTGTTTTTT NA TRBV28 NA TRBJ2-2
CATSDHRAQQPQHF TGTGCCACCAGTGACCACAGGGCTCAACAGCCCCAGCATTTT NA TRBV24-1 NA TRBJ1-5
CATSDGLAGGQKTQYF TGTGCCACCAGTGATGGGCTAGCGGGGGGGCAAAAGACCCAGTACTTC NA TRBV24-1 TRBD2 TRBJ2-5
CAIGRDSYEQYF TGTGCCATAGGCAGGGACTCCTACGAGCAGTACTTC NA TRBV7-9 NA TRBJ2-7
CASSQAWGAGGPSTDTQYF TGTGCCAGCAGCCAAGCATGGGGAGCGGGGGGGCCGAGCACAGATACGCAGTATTTT NA TRBV4-2 TRBD2 TRBJ2-3
CASSLYGTANEKLFF TGTGCCAGCAGTTTATACGGGACAGCTAATGAAAAACTGTTTTTT NA TRBV28 TRBD1 TRBJ1-4
CASRETGSSYEQYF TGTGCCAGCAGGGAGACAGGGAGCTCCTACGAGCAGTACTTC NA TRBV28 TRBD1 TRBJ2-7
CAWSAHTGLEKLFF TGTGCCTGGAGTGCACATACAGGGCTGGAAAAACTGTTTTTT once TRBV30 NA TRBJ1-4
CASSSGGAYGYTF TGTGCCAGCAGTTCGGGGGGTGCCTATGGCTACACCTTC NA TRBV27 NA TRBJ1-2
CASSQVVQAEEPQHF TGTGCCAGCAGCCAAGTAGTCCAGGCGGAGGAGCCCCAGCATTTT NA TRBV4-2 NA TRBJ1-5